This paragraph covers one TCR beta chain sequence. This CDR3 spans 13 amino acids. The ends were cut back, 0 bases at V and 3 bases at J, with 6 bases in the middle. These data come from a study of blood T cell repertoires in COVID-19. Study-level background: The study drew acute and convalescent COVID-19 samples from the United States, Italy and Spain. Sources were T cells, B-cell-depleted T cells, or PBMCs; the material itself was cDNA or gDNA.

In the original processing: Amplification of reference gene primers provided the estimated nucleated cell counts. Generated by immunoSEQ multiplex PCR, the TCRdb table keeps only in-frame clones and is missing some. That table gives V, J and clone size, and the DNA gave D and trimming. This sample has 150,000 to 200,000 clones, with about four fifths found just once. Sample: peripheral blood. The receptor was isolated from a woman older than 75 with acute or convalescent COVID-19. The chain is built from TRBV12-3 or TRBV12-4 and TRBJ2-7; maybe TRBD1 (6 bases). The CDR3 bases are TGTGCCAGCAGTTTAGCGACAGGCTACGAGCAGTACTTC. Protein product: CASSLATGYEQYF.